This T cell receptor beta chain was sequenced in a study of blood T cell repertoires in COVID-19. Germline V gene data show CDR1 as LNHDA and CDR2 as SQIVND (reference sequence). CDR3 size: 13 residues. V was clipped by 5 bases and J by 0 bases, with 7 bases between them. As to this clone: Other DNA sequences in this specimen translate into the identical CDR3.

The table came from immunoSEQ multiplex PCR; TCRdb's copy has only in-frame clones and leaves some out. The profile shows around 130,000 clones, 80% to 90% of them singletons. The receptor's source is a man aged 40-55 years with acute or convalescent COVID-19. The chain carries TRBV19 and TRBJ1-1, with D unclear. The sequencing sample was made of peripheral blood. The CDR3 DNA follows: TGTGCCAGTAGTGTAACAGTGAACACTGAAGCTTTCTTT. The encoded protein is CASSVTVNTEAFF. Based on the CDR3 plus reference TRBV19 and TRBJ1-1, the full variable domain is DGGITQSPKYLFRKEGQNVTLSCEQNLNHDAMYWYRQDPGQGLRLIYYSQIVNDFQKGDIAEGYSVSREKKESFPLTVTSAQKNPTAFYLCASSVTVNTEAFFGQGTRLTVV.